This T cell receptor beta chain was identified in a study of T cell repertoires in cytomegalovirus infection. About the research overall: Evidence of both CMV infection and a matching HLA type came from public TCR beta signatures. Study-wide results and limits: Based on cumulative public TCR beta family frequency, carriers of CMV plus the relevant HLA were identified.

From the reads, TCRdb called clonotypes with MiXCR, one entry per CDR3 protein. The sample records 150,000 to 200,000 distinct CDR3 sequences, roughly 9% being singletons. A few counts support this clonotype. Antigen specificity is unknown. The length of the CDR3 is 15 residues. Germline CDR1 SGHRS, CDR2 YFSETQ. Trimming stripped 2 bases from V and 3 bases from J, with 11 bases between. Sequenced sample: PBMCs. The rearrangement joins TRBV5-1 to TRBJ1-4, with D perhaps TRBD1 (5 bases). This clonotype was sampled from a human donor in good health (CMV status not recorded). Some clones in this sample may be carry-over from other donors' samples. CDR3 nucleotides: TGCGCCAGCAGCTTACTCCGGGGCCCTAATGAAAAACTGTTTTTT. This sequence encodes CASSLLRGPNEKLFF.